This is a list of T cell receptor beta chains from one sample in a study of monozygotic twins with inflammatory bowel disease. Using the 5' RACE reads, TCRdb records one entry per CDR3 protein without DNA. This sample's table has roughly 330,000 distinct CDR3 sequences. The source material was blood. All receptors derive from a human donor with ulcerative colitis or Crohn's disease, or a healthy co-twin of an affected twin (not recorded which). Both conserved end residues are part of each CDR3. Each record gives: J gene, V gene, CDR3 protein.

TRBJ2-4 TRBV12-3/TRBV12-4 CASSLSGQVRNIQYF
TRBJ1-5 TRBV12-3/TRBV12-4 CASSLGTGSNNQPQHF
TRBJ1-3 TRBV12-3/TRBV12-4 CASSLGRTGNTIYF
TRBJ1-6 TRBV5-1 CASRPSSYNSPLHF
TRBJ2-7 TRBV5-1 CASSPEGGDEQYF
TRBJ2-7 TRBV28 CASSLSLEQYF
TRBJ1-2 TRBV4-1 CASSQGTGDGYTF
TRBJ2-1 TRBV28 CASSLLPSNEQFF
TRBJ2-2 TRBV6-5 CASSYPPRVNGELFF
TRBJ1-2 TRBV6-1 CASIPSGFTNYGYTF
TRBJ2-7 TRBV5-1 CASSSVPGLALSEQYF
TRBJ1-3 TRBV5-1 CASSLESGSGNTIYF
TRBJ1-1 TRBV10-3 CAISEGGMNTEAFF
TRBJ2-1 TRBV7-9 CASSHVAGLSYNEQFF
TRBJ1-1 TRBV3-1 CASSQRDRDTEAFF
TRBJ2-7 TRBV5-1 CASSAQGVEQYF
TRBJ1-5 TRBV28 CASKQGGSNQPQHF
TRBJ2-3 TRBV6-6 CASTKGAITDTQYF
TRBJ1-2 TRBV7-9 CASSLGQNSNYGYTF
TRBJ2-2 TRBV11-2 CASSLYLAGNTGELFF
TRBJ2-7 TRBV12-3/TRBV12-4 CASSLKAGSSYEQYF
TRBJ2-4 TRBV20-1 CSALLARGSIQYF
TRBJ1-3 TRBV7-9 CASRRSGANGNTIYF
TRBJ2-7 TRBV20-1 CSASDSTSGAYEQYF
TRBJ2-4 TRBV5-5 CASSLVGSLRDIQYF
TRBJ1-4 TRBV28 CASSQTGTDEKLFF
TRBJ1-2 TRBV4-1 CASSPRVRGFGYTF
TRBJ1-4 TRBV30 CAWNEGQECEKLFF
TRBJ2-7 TRBV4-3 CASSQDPWSSEQYF
TRBJ1-2 TRBV30 CAWTRGNYGYTF
TRBJ1-1 TRBV5-6 CASSLWGLGNTEAFF
TRBJ2-3 TRBV3-1 CASSQPFVQGARDTQYF
TRBJ2-3 TRBV7-2 CASTMTGVDDTQYF
TRBJ2-1 TRBV11-2 CASSREGGGLREQFF
TRBJ2-4 TRBV18 CASSPDVPGPGGKNIQYF
TRBJ2-7 TRBV12-3/TRBV12-4 CASSGDRLVPSGYEQYF
TRBJ1-2 TRBV12-3/TRBV12-4 CASSWGPDRPQDGYTF
TRBJ1-6 TRBV7-2 CASSPGWVNSPLHF
TRBJ2-1 TRBV7-9 CASLRAGGSEQFF
TRBJ1-6 TRBV12-3/TRBV12-4 CASSTGTGFSPLHF
TRBJ2-1 TRBV5-1 CASRQSGVNEQFF
TRBJ2-3 TRBV5-8 CASSLGGLAGDTQYF
TRBJ2-1 TRBV5-1 CASSPGTINEQFF
TRBJ2-1 TRBV9 CASSVGVVAGVNEQFF
TRBJ2-3 TRBV18 CASSPGTRGTDTQYF
TRBJ2-1 TRBV6-2/TRBV6-3 CASSYGTSGNEQFF
TRBJ1-1 TRBV5-1 CASSLSGQGRTEAFF
TRBJ2-7 TRBV7-2 CASSPLANRDRGYEQYF
TRBJ2-1 TRBV6-6 CASSYVGEGNEQFF
TRBJ2-3 TRBV5-1 CASSLVRGTDTQYF
TRBJ1-6 TRBV27 CASSLSVVTSSYNSPLHF
TRBJ2-7 TRBV2 CASRERDSQIYEQYF
TRBJ2-5 TRBV28 CASSLSPHLGQGQETQYF
TRBJ1-1 TRBV4-3 CASSQDFRLLNTEAFF
TRBJ2-1 TRBV11-2 CASSLSVQAGGSNEQFF
TRBJ2-2 TRBV5-1 CASRYGTSGPTGELFF
TRBJ2-3 TRBV18 CASSPVDTSDTQYF
TRBJ2-7 TRBV5-1 CASSSPGQGAYEQYF
TRBJ1-2 TRBV20-1 CSARTGTIYGYTF